This entry lists 30 T cell receptor beta chains sequenced from one sample in a study of pediatric ulcerative colitis. The protocol was immunoSEQ multiplex PCR, while the TCRdb copy is restricted to in-frame clones and leaves out a portion. Of some 60,000 clones in the sample, 77% were seen once. The sample comprised blood. Receptors were obtained from a boy younger than 18 with moderate ulcerative colitis.

This chain's CDR3 is CASSLSPPLTSGAADTQYF. The CDR3 nucleotides are TGTGCCAGCAGTTTATCGCCCCCTCTGACTAGCGGGGCTGCAGATACGCAGTATTTT. V is TRBV27 and J is TRBJ2-3; 11 bases are a match to TRBD2. The germline CDR1 and CDR2 sequences are MNHEY and SMNVEV (reference sequence). The trim removed 0 bases at V and 4 bases at J, leaving 12 bases unmatched. This CDR3 is built from 19 residues.

The rearrangement links TRBV9 to TRBJ2-7; D tentatively fits TRBD1 or TRBD2 (6 bases each). The CDR3 sequence is 9 residues long. Germline V gene lookup returns CDR1 SGDLS and CDR2 YYNGEE. In nucleotides, the CDR3 is TGTGCCAGCAGCCCGGGGGCCCGTGTC. Residues: CASSPGARV.

This chain uses TRBV6-6 with TRBJ1-1; TRBD1 might be the D (5 bases). V lost 0 bases and J 5 bases, leaving 13 bases between the germline ends. Germline CDR1 reads MNHNY; CDR2 reads SVGAGI (reference sequence). The CDR3 has 15 residues. The CDR3 loop is CASSYSGARGTEAFF. Here the CDR3 DNA reads TGTGCCAGCAGTTACTCTGGGGCGCGGGGAACTGAAGCTTTCTTT.

The rearrangement joins TRBV7-2 to TRBJ2-2, with 9 bases that match TRBD2. The germline CDR1 and CDR2 sequences are SGHTA and FQGNSA. Losses at the gene ends were 6 bases for V and 6 bases for J; bases not matched to a gene: 5. The CDR3 is 14 amino acids. CDR3 sequence: CASSLSGSSGELFF. Written as DNA, the CDR3 is TGTGCCAGCAGTCTTAGCGGGAGTTCCGGGGAGCTGTTTTTT.

The sample holds a few counts of this clone. This chain joins TRBV11-2 and TRBJ1-2; D not resolved. The V and J ends lost 5 bases and 10 bases respectively, with 17 bases between them. CDR3 length equals 13 residues. Germline V gives CDR1 SGHAT, CDR2 FQNNGV. CDR3 nucleotides: TGTGCCAGCAGCCTTAGGGTTTTACAGCCCTACACCTTC. It translates to CASSLRVLQPYTF.

J is TRBJ1-5 and V is TRBV6-5; D unresolved. With 5 bases removed from V and 0 bases from J, the gap between germline ends came to 11 bases. The CDR3 extends over 15 amino acids. Germline V lookup: CDR1 MNHEY, CDR2 SVGAGI. CDR3 coding DNA: TGTGCCAGCAGTCGGGTCCAAAATAGCAATCAGCCCCAGCATTTT. Protein sequence: CASSRVQNSNQPQHF.

In nucleotides, the CDR3 is TGTGCCAGCAGCGCCACCCGGGCCAACACTGAAGCTTTCTTT. It translates to CASSATRANTEAFF. This chain connects TRBV9 to TRBJ1-1; D is undetermined. The CDR3 spans 14 residues. Trimming stripped 3 bases from V and 2 bases from J, with 11 bases between. CDR1 is SGDLS and CDR2 is YYNGEE in the germline V gene. Looking up the rest from reference TRBV9 and TRBJ1-1 gives the full variable domain: DSGVTQTPKHLITATGQRVTLRCSPRSGDLSVYWYQQSLDQGLQFLIQYYNGEERAKGNILERFSAQQFPDLHSELNLSSLELGDSALYFCASSATRANTEAFFGQGTRLTVV.

This chain uses TRBV6-6 with TRBJ2-4, with D unclear. This CDR3 is built from 12 residues. Trimming stripped 8 bases from V and 0 bases from J, with 5 bases between. Germline V gives CDR1 MNHNY, CDR2 SVGAGI (reference sequence). The CDR3 is CASPGAKNIQYF. The CDR3 nucleotides are TGTGCCAGCCCGGGAGCCAAAAACATTCAGTACTTC.

As DNA, the CDR3 is TGTGCCAGCAGCCACCACCCGTCGCTTAGCGGGAGCCGGGATACGCAGTATTTT. It yields the protein CASSHHPSLSGSRDTQYF. V is TRBV14 and J is TRBJ2-3; 9 nucleotides line up with TRBD2. The CDR3 contains 18 residues. The germline V gene encodes CDR1 SGHDN and CDR2 FVKESK. With V trimmed by 3 bases and J by 6 bases, 16 bases remained unmatched.

This chain links TRBV5-1 with TRBJ1-2, with 9 bases identical to TRBD1. Per germline, CDR1 SGHRS and CDR2 YFSETQ. This CDR3 is 19 amino acids long. J lost 4 bases, V lost 0 bases, and 16 bases had no gene match. The CDR3, as DNA: TGCGCCAGCAGCTTGGCCTTAGGGACAGGGAGTCTAATCACCTATGGCTACACCTTC. This encodes CASSLALGTGSLITYGYTF. The variable domain in full, completed from reference TRBV5-1 and TRBJ1-2, reads KAGVTQTPRYLIKTRGQQVTLSCSPISGHRSVSWYQQTPGQGLQFLFEYFSETQRNKGNFPGRFSGRQFSNSRSEMNVSTLELGDSALYLCASSLALGTGSLITYGYTFGSGTRLTVV.

The rearrangement uses TRBV6-6 and TRBJ2-7, with a weak D call TRBD1 (6 bases). V lost 4 bases and J lost 3, with 16 bases in between. Germline CDR1 MNHNY, CDR2 SVGAGI (reference sequence). The CDR3 is 15 residues long. CDR3 loop: CASSSPQGGYYEQYF. In nucleotides, the CDR3 is TGTGCCAGCAGTTCCCCCCAAGGGGGATACTACGAGCAGTACTTC.

The chain employs TRBV9 and TRBJ1-5, with D maybe TRBD1 (6 bases). The V and J ends lost 0 bases and 6 bases respectively, with 13 bases between them. The CDR3 sequence is 15 residues long. CDR1 and CDR2 (germline): SGDLS, YYNGEE. The CDR3 DNA is TGTGCCAGCAGCGTAGGGGCAGGGGCGGTTCAGCCCCAGCATTTT. Translating it yields CASSVGAGAVQPQHF.

This chain uses TRBV19 with TRBJ1-3; TRBD1 is a possible D gene (5 bases). Trimming removed 7 bases from V and 3 bases from J, with 13 bases in between. The CDR3 consists of 14 residues. Germline CDR1 LNHDA, CDR2 SQIVND (reference sequence). The CDR3 spells CASNPQGGGNTIYF. The CDR3 DNA follows: TGTGCCAGTAACCCCCAGGGCGGTGGAAACACCATATATTTT.

This chain uses TRBV4-2 with TRBJ1-2, with D possibly matching TRBD1 (5 bases). Germline values: CDR1 LGHNA, CDR2 YNFKEQ. The CDR3 spans 15 residues. Trimming removed 4 bases from V and 4 bases from J, with 16 bases in between. CDR3 in amino acids: CASSPAGPYTYGYTF. The CDR3 DNA is TGTGCCAGCAGCCCGGCAGGGCCCTATACCTATGGCTACACCTTC.

The V call is TRBV6-5, the J call TRBJ2-4; no firm D call. V gave up 0 bases and J gave up 0 bases, with 6 bases separating them. The CDR3 contains 15 residues. Germline loops: CDR1 MNHEY, CDR2 SVGAGI. CDR3 sequence reads: CASSYSELAKNIQYF. The CDR3 coding sequence is TGTGCCAGCAGTTACTCCGAACTAGCCAAAAACATTCAGTACTTC.

The gene calls are TRBV6-5 and TRBJ2-3, with D perhaps matching TRBD1 or TRBD2 (5 bases each). Trimming took off 4 bases at V and 0 bases at J, with 11 bases between the two ends. This CDR3 contains 15 residues. From germline, CDR1 is MNHEY and CDR2 SVGAGI. CDR3 nucleotide sequence: TGTGCCAGCAGTTTTAGGGGAGCTAGCACAGATACGCAGTATTTT. Its protein product is CASSFRGASTDTQYF.

The V call is TRBV5-1, the J call TRBJ2-1; 14 bases line up with TRBD2. CDR1 SGHRS and CDR2 YFSETQ come from the germline V gene. V dropped 4 bases and J dropped 6; count of bases not matched to a gene: 3. The CDR3 has 15 residues. The CDR3 loop is CASSQGLAGVNEQFF. The CDR3 DNA follows: TGCGCCAGCAGCCAGGGACTAGCGGGAGTCAATGAGCAGTTCTTC. Variable domain in full (rest from reference TRBV5-1 and TRBJ2-1): KAGVTQTPRYLIKTRGQQVTLSCSPISGHRSVSWYQQTPGQGLQFLFEYFSETQRNKGNFPGRFSGRQFSNSRSEMNVSTLELGDSALYLCASSQGLAGVNEQFFGPGTRLTVL.

V and J are TRBV19 and TRBJ1-1; no reliable D call. Germline CDR1 LNHDA, CDR2 SQIVND (reference sequence). The CDR3 has 15 amino acids. V lost 0 bases and J lost 2, with 10 bases in between. The CDR3 loop reads CASSIDRRQNTEAFF. The CDR3 DNA is TGTGCCAGTAGTATAGATCGCAGACAAAACACTGAAGCTTTCTTT.

The chain is built from TRBV19 and TRBJ1-5; D unclear. The CDR3 covers 15 residues. CDR1 is LNHDA, CDR2 SQIVND, per germline (reference sequence). Between the trimmed V and J ends, which lost 6 bases and 0 bases, there was a span of 12 bases. DNA of the CDR3: TGTGCCAGTAGCGCGTCGTCGTATAGCAATCAGCCCCAGCATTTT. This codes for CASSASSYSNQPQHF.

V usage is TRBV29-1 and J usage is TRBJ1-1, with 7 nucleotides matching TRBD1. Per the germline V gene, CDR1 is SQVTM and CDR2 is ANQGSEA. The CDR3 has 11 amino acids. CDR3 in amino acids: CSATGDTEAFF. The DNA of the CDR3 is TGCAGTGCTACAGGGGACACTGAAGCTTTCTTT. Complete variable domain (other parts from reference TRBV29-1 and TRBJ1-1): SAVISQKPSRDICQRGTSLTIQCQVDSQVTMMFWYRQQPGQSLTLIATANQGSEATYESGFVIDKFPISRPNLTFSTLTVSNMSPEDSSIYLCSATGDTEAFFGQGTRLTVV.

This clone was counted once. The V call is TRBV7-2, the J call TRBJ1-3; D gene unclear. CDR3 length equals 16 residues. CDR1 and CDR2 (germline): SGHTA, FQGNSA. Trimming shortened V by 3 bases and J by 2 bases, and 14 bases separated the two germline ends. The CDR3 DNA sequence: TGTGCCAGCAGCTTGACGACCGGAACCACTGGAAACACCATATATTTT. This translates into CASSLTTGTTGNTIYF.

The chain carries TRBV2 and TRBJ1-2; perhaps TRBD1 as D (6 bases). This CDR3 comprises 14 residues. V was cut by 5 bases and J by 1 base, with 11 bases left in between. Germline-derived CDR1 and CDR2 are SNHLY and FYNNEI. This CDR3 reads CASSWGRDNYGYTF. Written as DNA, the CDR3 is TGTGCCAGCAGTTGGGGGCGGGATAACTATGGCTACACCTTC.

The CDR3, as DNA: TGTGCCAGCACCTCCAGCGTGAGGGGGTCTAACTATGGCTACACCTTC. This codes for CASTSSVRGSNYGYTF. V is TRBV11-2 and J is TRBJ1-2; D may be TRBD1 (6 bases). V lost 7 bases to trimming and J lost 0 bases, with 18 bases between them. CDR1 and CDR2 (germline): SGHAT, FQNNGV. The CDR3 loop spans 16 amino acids.

This clone appeared a few times. This rearrangement joins TRBV4-2 to TRBJ1-5; a possible D gene is TRBD1 (5 bases). CDR1 is LGHNA and CDR2 is YNFKEQ in the germline V gene. The CDR3 sequence is 16 residues long. V lost 0 bases and J 5 bases, leaving 14 bases between the germline ends. CDR3 residues: CASSQDQQGFYQPQHF. In nucleotides, the CDR3 is TGTGCCAGCAGCCAAGATCAGCAGGGCTTCTATCAGCCCCAGCATTTT.

The rearrangement uses TRBV6-5 and TRBJ1-2; D unresolved. V was pared by 0 bases and J by 4 bases, with 15 bases between. CDR3 length: 16 amino acids. Germline-derived CDR1 and CDR2 are MNHEY and SVGAGI. DNA for the CDR3: TGTGCCAGCAGTTACTCGATACCTCAACTAAGCTATGGCTACACCTTC. Its protein product is CASSYSIPQLSYGYTF.

The J gene is TRBJ1-2, the V gene TRBV5-1; 7 nucleotides line up with TRBD1. In germline, CDR1 is SGHRS, CDR2 YFSETQ. V trimming: 4 bases; J trimming: 6 bases; junction bases outside the gene matches: 6. The CDR3 has 13 residues. The CDR3 DNA follows: TGCGCCAGCAGCCTCGGAGGGGGCAATGGCTACACCTTC. It is translated as CASSLGGGNGYTF.

This clone was observed once. The chain links TRBV5-1 to TRBJ2-7, with D unclear. The CDR3 loop spans 13 amino acids. Trimming removed 6 bases at V and 3 bases at J, with 13 bases between. Germline V lookup: CDR1 SGHRS, CDR2 YFSETQ. CDR3 sequence (DNA): TGCGCCAGCAAGTCAGAGCTTTACTACGAGCAGTACTTC. Translating gives CASKSELYYEQYF.

V and J are TRBV29-1 and TRBJ1-4; a weak D match, TRBD1 (5 bases). V shed 3 bases and J shed 11 bases, with 13 bases lying between them. Germline V CDR1 and CDR2: SQVTM, ANQGSEA. The CDR3 is 12 residues long. CDR3 sequence (DNA): TGCAGCGTTGAGCGGGGCGGGCCCAAACTGTTTTTT. It encodes CSVERGGPKLFF.

The chain combines TRBV7-3 with TRBJ2-7; D might be TRBD1 (6 bases). The CDR3 contains 13 residues. V lost 4 bases and J lost 3, with 10 bases in between. Germline V gene lookup returns CDR1 SGHTA and CDR2 FQGTGA. CDR3 protein: CASSSDRYYEQYF. CDR3 sequence (DNA): TGTGCCAGCAGCTCGGACAGATACTACGAGCAGTACTTC. Variable domain in full (rest from reference TRBV7-3 and TRBJ2-7): GAGVSQTPSNKVTEKGKYVELRCDPISGHTALYWYRQSLGQGPEFLIYFQGTGAADDSGLPNDRFFAVRPEGSVSTLKIQRTERGDSAVYLCASSSDRYYEQYFGPGTRLTVT.

This chain joins TRBV5-6 and TRBJ2-1, with D perhaps matching TRBD2 (5 bases). Trimming left V 0 bases short and J 8 bases short, with 15 bases between. The CDR3 contains 15 residues. Germline V lookup: CDR1 SGHDT, CDR2 YYEEEE. CDR3 protein: CASSLAAALKDEQFF. Written as DNA, the CDR3 is TGTGCCAGCAGCTTGGCAGCGGCTCTCAAGGATGAGCAGTTCTTC.